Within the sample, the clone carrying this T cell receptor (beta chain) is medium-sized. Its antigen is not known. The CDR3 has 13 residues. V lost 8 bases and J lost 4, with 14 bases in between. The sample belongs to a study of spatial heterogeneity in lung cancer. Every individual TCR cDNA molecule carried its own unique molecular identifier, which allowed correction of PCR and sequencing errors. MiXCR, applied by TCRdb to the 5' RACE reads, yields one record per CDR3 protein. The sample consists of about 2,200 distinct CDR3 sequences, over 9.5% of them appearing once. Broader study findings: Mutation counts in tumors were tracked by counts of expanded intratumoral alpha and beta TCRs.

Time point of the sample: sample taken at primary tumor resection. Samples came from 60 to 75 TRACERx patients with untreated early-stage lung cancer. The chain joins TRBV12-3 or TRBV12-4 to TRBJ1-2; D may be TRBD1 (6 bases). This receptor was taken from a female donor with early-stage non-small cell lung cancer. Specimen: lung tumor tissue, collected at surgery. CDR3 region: CASGTRQVYGYTF. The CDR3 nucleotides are TGTGCCAGCGGAACCCGACAGGTCTATGGCTACACCTTC.